The source of this T cell receptor beta chain is a study of blood T cell repertoires in COVID-19. At the level of the study: Material from acute and convalescent COVID-19 was sourced from the United States, Italy and Spain. Sample material is recorded as cDNA or gDNA derived from T cells, B-cell-depleted T cells, or PBMCs.

This CDR3 has 15 amino acids. V lost 4 bases, J lost 5 bases, and 14 bases lay in between. Germline CDR1 is MGHDK and CDR2 is SYGVNS. Authors' analysis steps: For nucleated cells, counts were estimated from reference gene primer amplification. Only in-frame clones appear in the TCRdb table, and some are missing; sequencing was by immunoSEQ multiplex PCR. The V and J calls and clone size were taken over from that table, and D and trimming were inferred from the DNA. Of about 64,000 clones listed, roughly 88% are singletons. J is TRBJ2-2 and V is TRBV25-1; no clear D gene. The sequencing input was peripheral blood. This TCR came from a human donor in a cohort sampled during active COVID-19. The CDR3: CASSVTVAGTGELFF. DNA for the CDR3: TGTGCCAGCAGTGTTACGGTAGCTGGGACCGGGGAGCTGTTTTTT.